The sequence of this T cell receptor (beta chain) was determined in a study of T-cell memory formation after mild COVID-19. The overall study: TCR clusters largely stayed donor specific.

Findings and caveats of the study: Among clones contracting day 15 to 85, CD4/CD8 was balanced, whereas later expanders leaned CD4+. Of the contracting clones, CD4+ ones lay mainly in CM and EM, and CD8+ ones in EMRA.

5'RACE with constant-segment primers built TCRalpha and TCRbeta cDNA libraries with UMIs. MiXCR, applied by TCRdb to the 5' RACE reads, yields one record per CDR3 protein. This table has under 200,000 distinct CDR3 sequences, more than 9% appearing once. The table lists this clonotype with many counts. Antigen unknown. Germline CDR1 reads SGHRS; CDR2 reads YFSETQ. The V gene lost 2 bases and the J gene lost 1 base, with 12 bases spanning the gap. The CDR3 has 15 amino acids. The sequenced sample consisted of PBMCs or a T cell subset sorted from them (not recorded which). The sequence was obtained from a man aged 18-30 years who had mild COVID-19 (a few samples of this study predate the infection). Cell type and time point are not known. The chain uses TRBV5-1 and TRBJ2-5; no clear D. CDR3 sequence: CASSLSRYLQETQYF. CDR3 nucleotide sequence: TGCGCCAGCAGCTTATCCAGGTACCTCCAAGAGACCCAGTACTTC.